This T cell receptor beta chain derives from a study of T cells after yellow fever vaccination. Study background: Each low-cell-number fraction was prepared by means of SMART-Seq v4 Ultra Low Input.

For this clonotype: Antigen specificity is unknown.

The CDR3 is made up of 17 amino acids. The germline V gene has CDR1 LGHNA and CDR2 YNFKEQ. Trimming removed 4 bases from V and 2 bases from J; junction bases left unmatched: 13. It was through 5'RACE template switching that TCR cDNA was made, with a universal primer site and UMIs added. TCRdb analysed the 5' RACE reads with MiXCR anew, one entry per CDR3 protein. This sample has some 73,000 distinct CDR3 sequences, with roughly 7.7% found just once. Study conclusions and caveats: In post-booster samples, most primary-vaccination clones reappeared (96% CD4, approximately 91% CD8). Weaker, the secondary response had a peak occurring faster, on day 5 versus 15.

This sequence joins TRBV4-2 and TRBJ2-7; 8 nucleotides agree with TRBD1. This TCR was sampled from a man aged 25-45 years who received the YFV17D yellow fever vaccine. Source: CD8+ T cells sorted from PBMCs, taken on the day of the yellow fever booster vaccination. CDR3 region: CASSPLGSPGQAYEQYF. CDR3 coding DNA: TGTGCCAGCAGCCCCTTGGGGTCTCCGGGACAGGCCTACGAGCAGTACTTC.